The clone carrying this T cell receptor (beta chain) was seen at least ten times. Its antigen is still unknown. Time point specified: pre-sensitization, week 0. Treatment given: therapeutic diphenylcyclopropenone sensitization with weekly scalp DPC. The starting material, unfractionated whole blood, was used for total RNA extraction. Trimming at V came to 7 bases and at J to 7 bases, leaving 4 bases not matched to a gene. The CDR3 covers 12 residues. One entry per CDR3 protein, called by TCRdb with MiXCR from the RACE reads. The sample carries 380,000 or so distinct CDR3 sequences, approximately 5% recorded once. This record belongs to a study of human T cells and chemical hapten exposure. Study-level information: Read at 6 days, the patch tests placed 0.01% DPC on the upper back.

Whole-study findings and limits: Patch test score tracked positively with PT1 expanded TCR counts. Controls had significantly fewer large CDR3 similarity clusters than were formed by expanded TCRs.

The receptor was isolated from a woman aged 18-29 years with alopecia areata. Some clones in this sample may be carry-over from other donors' samples. Source: whole blood, taken in connection with sensitization to the hapten diphenylcyclopropenone (DPC). This chain joins TRBV12-3 or TRBV12-4 and TRBJ1-3, with 7 nucleotides matching TRBD1. CDR3 DNA sequence: TGTGCCAGCACCTTACAGGGGAACACCATATATTTT. It codes for CASTLQGNTIYF.